The sequence of this T cell receptor (beta chain) was determined in a study of blood T cell repertoires in COVID-19. Study summary: The samples span acute and convalescent COVID-19 from the United States, Italy and Spain.

Trimming shortened V by 4 bases and J by 1 base, and 6 bases separated the two germline ends. Germline CDR1 and CDR2: SGHRS and YFSETQ. The CDR3 loop spans 14 amino acids. The table came from immunoSEQ multiplex PCR; TCRdb's copy has only in-frame clones and leaves some out. The repertoire has under 350,000 clones, approximately 85% of them found once; the top ten carry 7.2%. The sequencing input was peripheral blood. This chain uses TRBV5-1 with TRBJ2-6; D is undetermined. This clonotype originated in a human donor in a cohort sampled during active COVID-19. DNA for the CDR3: TGCGCCAGCAGCCTCTCTTCTGGGGCCAACGTCCTGACTTTC. Residues: CASSLSSGANVLTF.